The entry below describes one T cell receptor (beta chain). Construction of the TCRbeta library involved unique molecular identifiers. TCRdb processed the PCR reads anew with MiXCR; each CDR3 protein has one entry. The sample holds 450,000 to 600,000 distinct CDR3 sequences; under 15% are singletons and the top ten take around 2%. This sample stems from a study of T-cell reconstitution after alpha-beta-depleted transplantation in children. Trimming took 6 bases from V and 8 from J; bases not matched to a gene: 3. Germline CDR1 and CDR2: ENHRY and SYGVKD. The CDR3 spans 14 residues. The chain links TRBV10-3 to TRBJ2-1, with TRBD2 identical over 14 bases. The TCR was taken from a male patient between 5 and 17 years old who had a stem cell transplant for acute myeloid leukemia, so the T cells may come from the graft donor. Here the sequenced sample was PBMCs, mostly from graft donor cells, taken 360 days after TCRalphabeta/CD19-depleted stem cell transplant. Here the CDR3 reads CAIRGTSGSHEQFF. The CDR3 DNA reads as TGTGCCATCAGGGGGACTAGCGGGAGTCATGAGCAGTTCTTC.